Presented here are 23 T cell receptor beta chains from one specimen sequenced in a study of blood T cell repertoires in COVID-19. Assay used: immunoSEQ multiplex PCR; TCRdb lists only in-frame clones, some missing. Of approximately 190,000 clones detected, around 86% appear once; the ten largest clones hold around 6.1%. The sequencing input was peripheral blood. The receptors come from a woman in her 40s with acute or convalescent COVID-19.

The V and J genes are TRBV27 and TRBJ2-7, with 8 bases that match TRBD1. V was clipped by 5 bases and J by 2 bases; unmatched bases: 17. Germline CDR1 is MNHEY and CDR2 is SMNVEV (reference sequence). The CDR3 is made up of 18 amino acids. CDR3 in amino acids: CASSPSPGQVITPYEQYF. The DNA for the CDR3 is TGTGCCAGCAGTCCAAGCCCGGGACAGGTGATTACCCCCTACGAGCAGTACTTC.

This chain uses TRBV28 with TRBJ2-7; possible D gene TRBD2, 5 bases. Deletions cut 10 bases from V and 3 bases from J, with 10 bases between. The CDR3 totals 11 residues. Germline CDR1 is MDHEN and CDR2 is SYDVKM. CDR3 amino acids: CATSSGYEQYF. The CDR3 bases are TGTGCCACTTCCAGCGGCTACGAGCAGTACTTC.

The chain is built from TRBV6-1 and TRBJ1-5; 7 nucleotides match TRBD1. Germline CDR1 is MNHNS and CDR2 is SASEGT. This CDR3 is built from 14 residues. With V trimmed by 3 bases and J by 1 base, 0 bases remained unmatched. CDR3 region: CASSEGQSNQPQHF. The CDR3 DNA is TGTGCCAGCAGTGAGGGACAGAGCAATCAGCCCCAGCATTTT.

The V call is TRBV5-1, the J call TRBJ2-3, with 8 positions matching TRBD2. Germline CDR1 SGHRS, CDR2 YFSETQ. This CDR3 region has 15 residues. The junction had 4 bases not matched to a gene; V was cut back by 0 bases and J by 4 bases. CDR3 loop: CASSLAAGAADTQYF. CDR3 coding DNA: TGCGCCAGCAGCTTGGCAGCGGGAGCGGCAGATACGCAGTATTTT.

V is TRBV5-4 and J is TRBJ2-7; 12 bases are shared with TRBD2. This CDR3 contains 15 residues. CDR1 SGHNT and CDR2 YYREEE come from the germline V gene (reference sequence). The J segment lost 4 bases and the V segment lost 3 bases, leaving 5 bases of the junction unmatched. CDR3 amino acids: CASSSGLAGRYEQYF. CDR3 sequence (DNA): TGTGCCAGCAGCTCAGGACTAGCGGGGAGGTACGAGCAGTACTTC. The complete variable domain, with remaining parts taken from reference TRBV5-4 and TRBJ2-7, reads ETGVTQSPTHLIKTRGQQVTLRCSSQSGHNTVSWYQQALGQGPQFIFQYYREEENGRGNFPPRFSGLQFPNYSSELNVNALELDDSALYLCASSSGLAGRYEQYFGPGTRLTVT.

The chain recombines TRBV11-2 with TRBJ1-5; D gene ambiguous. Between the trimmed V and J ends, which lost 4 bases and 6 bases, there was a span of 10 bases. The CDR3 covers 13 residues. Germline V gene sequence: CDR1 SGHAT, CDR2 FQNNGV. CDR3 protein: CASSWGRGQPQHF. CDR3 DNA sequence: TGTGCCAGCAGCTGGGGTCGGGGTCAGCCCCAGCATTTT.

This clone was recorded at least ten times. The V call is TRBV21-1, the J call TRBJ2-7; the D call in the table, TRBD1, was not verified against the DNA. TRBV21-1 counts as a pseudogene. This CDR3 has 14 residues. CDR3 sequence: CASSPQCHSYEQYF. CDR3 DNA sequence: TGTGCCAGCAGCCCTCAGTGCCACTCCTACGAGCAGTACTTC.

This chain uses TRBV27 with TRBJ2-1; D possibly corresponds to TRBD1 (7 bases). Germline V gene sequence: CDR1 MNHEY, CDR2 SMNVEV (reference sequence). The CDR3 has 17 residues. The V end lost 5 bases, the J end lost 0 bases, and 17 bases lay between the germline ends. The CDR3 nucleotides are TGTGCCAGCAGTACACAGGGGCGGGGAAGCTCCTACAATGAGCAGTTCTTC. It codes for CASSTQGRGSSYNEQFF.

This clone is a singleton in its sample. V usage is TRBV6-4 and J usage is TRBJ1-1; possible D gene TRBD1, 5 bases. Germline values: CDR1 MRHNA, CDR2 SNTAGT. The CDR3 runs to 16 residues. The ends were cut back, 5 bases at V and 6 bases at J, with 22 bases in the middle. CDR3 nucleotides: TGTGCCAGCAGTCGTGGGGTGATCAGAACAGGTTCTGAAGCTTTCTTT. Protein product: CASSRGVIRTGSEAFF.

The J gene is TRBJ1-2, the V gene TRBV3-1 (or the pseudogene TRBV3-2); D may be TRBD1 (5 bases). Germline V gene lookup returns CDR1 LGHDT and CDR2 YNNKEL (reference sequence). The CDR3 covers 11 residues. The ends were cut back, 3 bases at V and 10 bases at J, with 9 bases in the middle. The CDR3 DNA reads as TGTGCCAGCAGCCAGAGCGGGACCTACACCTTC. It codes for CASSQSGTYTF.

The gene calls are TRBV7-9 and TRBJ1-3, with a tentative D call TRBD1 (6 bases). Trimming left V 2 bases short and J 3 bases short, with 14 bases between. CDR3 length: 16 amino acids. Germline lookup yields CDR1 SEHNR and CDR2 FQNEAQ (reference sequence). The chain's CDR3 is CASSLFRGADGNTIYF. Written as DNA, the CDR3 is TGTGCCAGCAGCTTATTCCGGGGGGCCGATGGAAACACCATATATTTT.

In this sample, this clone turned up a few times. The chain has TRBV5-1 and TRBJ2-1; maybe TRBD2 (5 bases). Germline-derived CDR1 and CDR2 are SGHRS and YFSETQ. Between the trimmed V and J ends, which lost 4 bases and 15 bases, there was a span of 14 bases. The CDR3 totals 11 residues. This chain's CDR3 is CASSQASNRFF. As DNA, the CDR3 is TGCGCCAGCAGCCAGGCTAGCAACCGGTTCTTC.

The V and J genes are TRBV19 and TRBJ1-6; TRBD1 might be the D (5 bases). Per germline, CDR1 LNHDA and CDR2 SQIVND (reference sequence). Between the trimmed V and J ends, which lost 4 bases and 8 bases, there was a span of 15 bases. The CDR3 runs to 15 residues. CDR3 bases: TGTGCCAGTAGTACCCCATGGGGCTGGTATTCACCCCTCCACTTT. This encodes CASSTPWGWYSPLHF.

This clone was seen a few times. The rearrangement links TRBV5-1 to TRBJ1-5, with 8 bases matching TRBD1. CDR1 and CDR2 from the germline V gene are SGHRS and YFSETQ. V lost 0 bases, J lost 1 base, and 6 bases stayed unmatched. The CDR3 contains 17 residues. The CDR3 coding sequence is TGCGCCAGCAGCTTGGGCCTTACAGGGGGAAGCAATCAGCCCCAGCATTTT. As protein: CASSLGLTGGSNQPQHF.

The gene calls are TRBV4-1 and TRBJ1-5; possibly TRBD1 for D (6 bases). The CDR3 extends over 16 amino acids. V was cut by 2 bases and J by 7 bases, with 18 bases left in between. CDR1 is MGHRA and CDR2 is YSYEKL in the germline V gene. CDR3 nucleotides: TGCGCCAGCAGCCAACTCGTCACAGGGCGAGAGCAGCCCCAGCATTTT. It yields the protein CASSQLVTGREQPQHF.

CDR3 sequence (DNA): TGTGCCAGCAGTTCAACCGGGACAGGGGGACCCTATGGCTACACCTTC. As protein: CASSSTGTGGPYGYTF. This chain joins TRBV27 and TRBJ1-2; 11 bases map to TRBD1. Trimming at V came to 4 bases and at J to 4 bases, leaving 8 bases not matched to a gene. This CDR3 comprises 16 residues. The germline gives CDR1 MNHEY, CDR2 SMNVEV (reference sequence).

The CDR3 here is CASSLGVGAGGEQYF. CDR3 nucleotides: TGTGCCAGCAGCTTAGGGGTAGGAGCGGGAGGCGAGCAGTACTTC. The V call is TRBV7-9, the J call TRBJ2-7; 9 nucleotides match TRBD2. This CDR3 region has 15 residues. V shed 1 base and J 6 bases; nucleotides not matched to a gene: 7. Germline V gene data show CDR1 as SEHNR and CDR2 as FQNEAQ (reference sequence).

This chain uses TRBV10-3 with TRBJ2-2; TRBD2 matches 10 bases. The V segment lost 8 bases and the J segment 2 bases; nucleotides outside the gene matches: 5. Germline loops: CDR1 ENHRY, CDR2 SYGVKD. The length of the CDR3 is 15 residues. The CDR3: CAIQLAGDNTGELFF. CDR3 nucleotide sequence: TGTGCCATCCAGCTAGCGGGAGACAACACCGGGGAGCTGTTTTTT.

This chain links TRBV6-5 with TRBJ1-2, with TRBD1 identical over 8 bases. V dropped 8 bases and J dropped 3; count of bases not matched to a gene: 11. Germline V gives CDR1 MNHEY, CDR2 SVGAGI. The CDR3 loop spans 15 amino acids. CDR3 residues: CASGQGPTPYYGYTF. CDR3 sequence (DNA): TGTGCCAGCGGACAGGGCCCTACTCCCTACTATGGCTACACCTTC.

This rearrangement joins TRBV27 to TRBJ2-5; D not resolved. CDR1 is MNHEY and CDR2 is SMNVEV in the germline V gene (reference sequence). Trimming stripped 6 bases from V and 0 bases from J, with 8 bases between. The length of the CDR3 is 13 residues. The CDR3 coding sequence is TGTGCCAGCAGCTTCACAGACCAAGAGACCCAGTACTTC. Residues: CASSFTDQETQYF.

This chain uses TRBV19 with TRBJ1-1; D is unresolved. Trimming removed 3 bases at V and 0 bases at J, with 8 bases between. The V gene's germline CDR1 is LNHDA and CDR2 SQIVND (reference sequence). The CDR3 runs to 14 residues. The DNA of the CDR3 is TGTGCCAGTAGTATGGAGGGTCTGAACACTGAAGCTTTCTTT. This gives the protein CASSMEGLNTEAFF.

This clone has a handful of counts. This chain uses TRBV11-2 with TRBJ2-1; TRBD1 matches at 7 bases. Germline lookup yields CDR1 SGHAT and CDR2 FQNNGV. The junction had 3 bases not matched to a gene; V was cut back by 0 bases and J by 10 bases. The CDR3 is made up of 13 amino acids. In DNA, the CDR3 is TGTGCCAGCAGCTTAGATAGGGGGCGAGAGCAGTTCTTC. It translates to CASSLDRGREQFF.

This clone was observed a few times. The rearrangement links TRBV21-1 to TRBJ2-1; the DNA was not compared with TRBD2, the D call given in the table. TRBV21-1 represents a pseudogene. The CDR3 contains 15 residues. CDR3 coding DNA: TGTGCCAGCAGCACCCTCCTTAGGGAGGGGCATGAGCAGTTCTTC. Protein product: CASSTLLREGHEQFF.